A single sample gave rise to the 2 T cell receptor beta chains below, sequenced in a study of cytomegalovirus exposure and HLA in healthy donors. Use of 60 Vbeta and 13 Jbeta primers characterized the PCR. Assay: immunoSEQ multiplex PCR; the TCRdb copy retains only in-frame clones and omits some. The data hold some 150,000 clones, with nearly 80% observed a single time. The specimen sequenced was PBMCs. These receptor sequences come from a woman in her twenties or thirties in good health and CMV-seronegative.

This clone showed up just a few times. CDR3 sequence: CASSLIVRKGGSPPTYEQYF. DNA for the CDR3: TGTGCCAGCAGTTTAATTGTCCGGAAGGGGGGGTCGCCACCAACCTACGAGCAGTACTTC. The chain employs TRBV27 and TRBJ2-7, with D maybe TRBD2 (7 bases). There are 20 residues in the CDR3. Germline CDR1 reads MNHEY; CDR2 reads SMNVEV (reference sequence). V was cut by 2 bases and J by 2 bases, with 28 bases left in between.

This clone was picked up a small number of times. CDR3 sequence: CASSLIGRGQETQYF. CDR3 coding DNA: TGTGCCAGCAGCTTGATTGGCAGAGGTCAGGAGACCCAGTACTTC. The rearrangement uses TRBV5-6 and TRBJ2-5; D call uncertain. Germline CDR1 reads SGHDT; CDR2 reads YYEEEE. Trimming shortened V by 1 base and J by 5 bases, and 15 bases separated the two germline ends. The CDR3 length is 15 residues.